The entry below describes one TCR beta chain. This sample is drawn from a study of blood T cell repertoires in COVID-19. Original processing notes: Reference gene primer amplification gave estimated nucleated cell counts. Sequencing used immunoSEQ multiplex PCR; TCRdb keeps in-frame clones, though not all of them. V and J calls plus clone size are reproduced from that table; the DNA served to infer D and trimming. This sample has under 200,000 clones, with less than 80% found just once. Cohort allocation depended upon clinical history that participants reported. Sequencing was performed on PBMCs or T cells enriched from blood (not recorded which). The receptor comes from a woman aged 70-85 years in a cohort exposed to, infected with or recovered from COVID-19 (not recorded which).

The CDR3 region is CASSLLRDEQFF. CDR3 nucleotides: TGTGCCAGCAGTTTATTGAGAGATGAGCAGTTCTTC. V is TRBV28 and J is TRBJ2-1, with D unresolved. This CDR3 spans 12 amino acids. Trimming shortened V by 1 base and J by 8 bases, and 6 bases separated the two germline ends. Germline V CDR1 and CDR2: MDHEN, SYDVKM.